These T cell receptor beta chains were read from a single sample in a study of blood T cell repertoires in COVID-19. Sequenced by immunoSEQ multiplex PCR; TCRdb stores in-frame clones only, minus some. Of approximately 49,000 clones in the sample, approximately 88% were seen once. Sequencing input: peripheral blood. All receptors come from a man aged 50-59 years with acute or convalescent COVID-19. The CDR3 runs from the conserved cysteine through the conserved F or W. D genes are given only for firm matches. Size is stated for part of the rows, as once, few or many counts, or as a class when the clone is expanded.

TRBJ2-7	TRBD2	TRBV4-2	NA	CASSQEASGGIFGEQYF	TGTGCCAGCAGCCAAGAGGCTAGCGGGGGAATCTTTGGGGAGCAGTACTTC
TRBJ2-1	TRBD2	TRBV25-1	NA	CASSESVSGSSYNEQFF	TGTGCCAGCAGTGAATCAGTTAGCGGGAGTTCATACAATGAGCAGTTCTTC
TRBJ1-5	TRBD1	TRBV6-1	NA	CASSETPGQGRGPQHF	TGTGCCAGCAGTGAAACTCCGGGACAGGGGCGTGGGCCCCAGCATTTT
TRBJ2-7	TRBD1	TRBV7-8	NA	CASSLEPGQGYEQYF	TGTGCCAGCAGCTTAGAACCGGGACAGGGCTACGAGCAGTACTTC
TRBJ2-2	NA	TRBV11-3	NA	CASSEGTRTGELFF	TGTGCCAGCAGCGAGGGAACACGCACCGGGGAGCTGTTTTTT
TRBJ2-5	TRBD1	TRBV7-3	NA	CASSKQGQGAGETQYF	TGTGCCAGCAGCAAACAGGGACAGGGGGCCGGAGAGACCCAGTACTTC
TRBJ2-2	TRBD1	TRBV19	NA	CACAGQGHTGELFF	TGTGCCTGCGCGGGACAGGGGCACACCGGGGAGCTGTTTTTT
TRBJ1-5	TRBD1	TRBV7-9	NA	CASSLDRGGQPQHF	TGTGCCAGCAGCCTGGACAGGGGGGGACAGCCCCAGCATTTT
TRBJ1-5	NA	TRBV4-1	NA	CASSQAGKGLNQPQHF	TGCGCCAGCAGCCAAGCGGGGAAAGGACTCAATCAGCCCCAGCATTTT
TRBJ2-1	NA	TRBV19	NA	CASSRDTDANEQFF	TGTGCCAGTAGTAGGGACACCGACGCTAATGAGCAGTTCTTC
TRBJ1-2	NA	TRBV5-1	NA	CASSLRTGVYGYTF	TGCGCCAGCAGCTTACGGACGGGAGTCTATGGCTACACCTTC
TRBJ2-5	NA	TRBV20-1	NA	CSRGGRETQYF	TGCAGTCGGGGAGGTCGGGAGACCCAGTACTTC
TRBJ1-4	NA	TRBV4-1	once	CASSQARGEVLGEKLFF	TGCGCCAGCAGCCAAGCTCGAGGGGAGGTATTAGGTGAAAAACTGTTTTTT
TRBJ1-1	TRBD1	TRBV7-8	NA	CASSPRTGAEAFF	TGTGCCAGCAGCCCGCGGACAGGAGCTGAAGCTTTCTTT